This TCR beta chain was retrieved from a study of cytomegalovirus exposure and HLA in healthy donors. Points from the study as a whole: Reportedly, TCR beta sequences accurately predicted HLA-A and HLA-B alleles in most subjects.

Worth noting for this clone: Its antigen is undetermined.

The V end was cut by 0 bases, the J end by 14 bases, with 14 bases between. Germline V gene sequence: CDR1 SEHNR, CDR2 FQNEAQ (reference sequence). There are 13 residues in the CDR3. The primer mix had 60 Vbeta and 13 Jbeta primers. Profiled with immunoSEQ multiplex PCR; TCRdb holds only in-frame clones, not every one. The sample consists of 70,000 or so clones, 80% to 90% of them appearing once. The chain has TRBV7-9 and TRBJ2-1; D possibly corresponds to TRBD1 (6 bases). The source is a woman aged 30 to 39 in good health and CMV-seropositive. Sample: PBMCs. Here the CDR3 reads CASSLALRDMKFF. The CDR3 nucleotides read TGTGCCAGCAGCTTAGCGCTCCGGGACATGAAGTTCTTC.